These 9 T cell receptor beta chains came from one sample sequenced in a study of patients and donors after allogeneic stem cell transplantation. MiXCR, applied by TCRdb to the RT-PCR reads, yields one record per CDR3 protein. Among around 150,000 distinct CDR3 sequences listed, approximately 40% were seen once. Sequences were obtained from blood, either unsorted or a sorted T cell fraction (not recorded which). These receptors originate from a human donor who was either an allogeneic HSCT recipient or a stem cell or donor lymphocyte infusion donor (not recorded which). It is not recorded whose cells these are; they may come from a transplant donor.

The rearrangement links TRBV20-1 to TRBJ1-5, with TRBD1 matching over 10 bases. Trimming took 6 bases from V and 0 from J; bases not matched to a gene: 5. Germline lookup yields CDR1 DFQATT and CDR2 SNEGSKA (reference sequence). This CDR3 has 15 amino acids. DNA of the CDR3: TGCAGTGCAAAGACAGGGGGCGGTAGCAATCAGCCCCAGCATTTT. Translated, it gives CSAKTGGGSNQPQHF.

This clonotype was observed a handful of times. The chain carries TRBV3-1 and TRBJ1-4; D gene uncertain. Germline CDR1 and CDR2: LGHDT and YNNKEL (reference sequence). This CDR3 has 21 amino acids. V was shortened by 0 bases and J by 1 base, with 24 bases between the two germline ends. This CDR3 reads CASSQEKEGRVDVGTNEKLFF. CDR3 sequence (DNA): TGTGCCAGCAGCCAAGAGAAGGAGGGAAGAGTTGACGTTGGAACTAATGAAAAACTGTTTTTT.

The V and J genes are TRBV5-1 and TRBJ1-1, with D maybe TRBD1 (5 bases). Trimming left V 4 bases short and J 1 base short, with 11 bases between. Germline values: CDR1 SGHRS, CDR2 YFSETQ. This CDR3 contains 14 residues. Here the CDR3 reads CASSEGTGNTEAFF. The DNA of the CDR3 is TGCGCCAGCAGCGAGGGAACAGGGAACACTGAAGCTTTCTTT.

This clonotype was counted only a few times. This chain joins TRBV12-3 or TRBV12-4 and TRBJ1-3; D is uncertain. The CDR3 runs to 13 residues. V gave up 3 bases and J gave up 0 bases, with 3 bases separating them. Here the CDR3 reads CASSFGSGNTIYF. In nucleotides, the CDR3 is TGTGCCAGCAGTTTCGGCTCTGGAAACACCATATATTTT.

J is TRBJ1-2 and V is TRBV9; D gene uncertain. Germline V gene sequence: CDR1 SGDLS, CDR2 YYNGEE. V lost 7 bases and J lost 6, with 10 bases in between. This CDR3 is 11 amino acids long. This CDR3 is CASYGWDGYTF. Written as DNA, the CDR3 is TGTGCCAGCTACGGGTGGGATGGCTACACCTTC.

This chain joins TRBV10-2 and TRBJ2-3, with 10 positions matching TRBD2. The V and J ends lost 8 bases and 6 bases, in that order; junction bases with no gene match: 8. In germline, CDR1 is WSHSY, CDR2 SAAADI. This CDR3 contains 14 residues. CDR3 in amino acids: CASVSGGAWDTQYF. Written as DNA, the CDR3 is TGCGCCAGCGTCAGCGGGGGGGCCTGGGATACGCAGTATTTT.

CDR3 residues: CASSPYTGFTEAFF. The CDR3 DNA follows: TGTGCCAGCAGCCCCTACACGGGTTTCACTGAAGCTTTCTTT. The chain recombines TRBV5-6 with TRBJ1-1; no definite D call. The CDR3 extends over 14 amino acids. Trimming pared 4 bases from V and 4 bases from J, leaving 14 bases between. Germline assignment: CDR1 SGHDT and CDR2 YYEEEE.

The rearrangement uses TRBV7-2 and TRBJ2-3, with 8 nucleotides matching TRBD1. This CDR3 comprises 16 residues. With 5 bases clipped from V and 1 base from J, the junction kept 8 bases outside the gene matches. Germline values: CDR1 SGHTA, CDR2 FQGNSA. The CDR3 here is CASSARRGPGTDTQYF. CDR3 DNA sequence: TGTGCCAGCAGCGCCCGCAGGGGGCCGGGCACAGATACGCAGTATTTT.

The rearrangement links TRBV12-3 or TRBV12-4 to TRBJ2-1; D unclear. The CDR3 contains 14 residues. V gave up 6 bases and J gave up 0 bases, with 9 bases separating them. The CDR3 reads CASSVGSSYNEQFF. CDR3 DNA: TGTGCCAGCAGCGTGGGTAGCTCCTACAATGAGCAGTTCTTC.